One and the same sample provided the 27 T cell receptor beta chains below, sequenced in a study of blood T cell repertoires in COVID-19. Profiled with immunoSEQ multiplex PCR; TCRdb holds only in-frame clones, not every one. The sample consists of 140,000 to 150,000 clones, around 80% of them appearing once. The specimen sequenced was peripheral blood. The receptors derive from a human donor with acute or convalescent COVID-19. The donor label of this sample is uncertain.

This chain joins TRBV5-1 and TRBJ2-7; 8 bases are shared with TRBD2. Germline CDR1 SGHRS, CDR2 YFSETQ. Germline trimming cut 4 bases from V and 5 bases from J; bases unmatched to any gene: 8. CDR3 length: 14 amino acids. The CDR3 region has the DNA TGCGCCAGCAGCCGGGTCGGTAGCGGGGACGAGCAGTACTTC. Its protein is CASSRVGSGDEQYF.

The rearrangement links TRBV11-2 to TRBJ2-3, with TRBD2 matching 7 bases. V dropped 4 bases and J dropped 0; count of bases not matched to a gene: 10. Germline CDR1 SGHAT, CDR2 FQNNGV. The CDR3 is 17 residues long. The CDR3 is CASSYFSSGASTDTQYF. Written as DNA, the CDR3 is TGTGCCAGCAGCTACTTCTCTAGCGGTGCTAGCACAGATACGCAGTATTTT.

The chain carries TRBV6-1 and TRBJ1-6, with a possible D match to TRBD1 (6 bases). The CDR3 extends over 16 amino acids. CDR1 MNHNS and CDR2 SASEGT come from the germline V gene. The V end was cut by 0 bases, the J end by 7 bases, with 13 bases between. CDR3 nucleotide sequence: TGTGCCAGCAGTGAAGCATATGGGACACCAAATTCACCCCTCCACTTT. This codes for CASSEAYGTPNSPLHF.

This chain joins TRBV6-5 and TRBJ1-5; D possibly corresponds to TRBD1 (5 bases). Trimming removed 2 bases at V and 1 base at J, with 9 bases between. The germline V gene encodes CDR1 MNHEY and CDR2 SVGAGI. The CDR3 loop spans 15 amino acids. CDR3 protein: CASSYRRESNQPQHF. The DNA of the CDR3 is TGTGCCAGCAGTTACCGCAGGGAAAGCAATCAGCCCCAGCATTTT.

This chain links TRBV6-1 with TRBJ2-1; 7 bases fit TRBD2. Per germline, CDR1 MNHNS and CDR2 SASEGT. The ends lost 4 bases at V and 4 bases at J; junction bases unmatched: 4. The CDR3 extends over 14 amino acids. This CDR3 reads CASSAAGLYNEQFF. Here the CDR3 DNA reads TGTGCCAGCAGTGCAGCGGGGCTATACAATGAGCAGTTCTTC.

The rearrangement uses TRBV5-1 and TRBJ1-4; D is unresolved. The germline V and J ends were trimmed by 0 bases and 7 bases, with 13 bases remaining between them. This CDR3 region has 15 residues. Germline V gives CDR1 SGHRS, CDR2 YFSETQ. The CDR3 loop reads CASSLAGVLGEKLFF. CDR3 in DNA: TGCGCCAGCAGCTTGGCCGGGGTCCTGGGTGAAAAACTGTTTTTT.

The CDR3 sequence is CASSYRRGAYEQYF. For the CDR3, the DNA is TGTGCCAGCAGTTACCGACGGGGGGCCTACGAGCAGTACTTC. The chain carries TRBV6-5 and TRBJ2-7; 7 positions agree with TRBD2. The CDR3 is 14 amino acids. Germline CDR1 and CDR2: MNHEY and SVGAGI. V was clipped by 2 bases and J by 2 bases; unmatched bases: 3.

The chain has TRBV6-1 and TRBJ1-3; the D is unclear. Trimming shortened V by 4 bases and J by 0 bases, and 13 bases separated the two germline ends. The CDR3 is made up of 16 amino acids. CDR1 MNHNS and CDR2 SASEGT come from the germline V gene. The CDR3 is CASSGIPGYSGNTIYF. The CDR3 DNA follows: TGTGCCAGCAGTGGGATCCCGGGATACTCTGGAAACACCATATATTTT.

The chain joins TRBV6-1 to TRBJ2-2, with TRBD1 matching over 7 bases. The CDR3 loop spans 18 amino acids. Germline V CDR1 and CDR2: MNHNS, SASEGT. The junction had 10 bases not matched to a gene; V was cut back by 2 bases and J by 1 base. CDR3 loop: CASSEHPGQTRNTGELFF. The CDR3 DNA reads TGTGCCAGCAGTGAACACCCGGGACAGACCCGGAACACCGGGGAGCTGTTTTTT.

This sequence joins TRBV18 and TRBJ2-2, with TRBD2 as a possible D gene (5 bases). CDR1 and CDR2 from the germline V gene are KGHSH and LQKENI. This CDR3 contains 14 residues. Trimming removed 6 bases at V and 6 bases at J, with 14 bases between. CDR3 loop: CASSQERAAGELFF. The CDR3 coding sequence is TGTGCCAGCTCGCAGGAGCGAGCGGCCGGGGAGCTGTTTTTT. Full variable domain (remainder filled in from reference TRBV18 and TRBJ2-2): NAGVMQNPRHLVRRRGQEARLRCSPMKGHSHVYWYRQLPEEGLKFMVYLQKENIIDESGMPKERFSAEFPKEGPSILRIQQVVRGDSAAYFCASSQERAAGELFFGEGSRLTVL.

The chain couples TRBV5-4 to TRBJ2-1; 11 nucleotides align to TRBD2. The junction had 9 bases not matched to a gene; V was cut back by 4 bases and J by 6 bases. The CDR3 runs to 16 residues. CDR1 is SGHNT, CDR2 YYREEE, per germline (reference sequence). The CDR3 loop is CASSLSGGAITNEQFF. The CDR3 DNA reads TGTGCCAGCAGCCTTAGCGGGGGGGCCATTACCAATGAGCAGTTCTTC.

The rearrangement links TRBV18 to TRBJ2-5; D is possibly TRBD2 (5 bases). Germline CDR1 KGHSH, CDR2 LQKENI. V was pared by 6 bases and J by 3 bases, with 14 bases between. This CDR3 region has 14 residues. DNA of the CDR3: TGTGCCAGCTCGGCAAGGACTGCGGAAGAGACCCAGTACTTC. This codes for CASSARTAEETQYF.

The chain carries TRBV19 and TRBJ1-1; D uncertain. V was shortened by 3 bases and J by 5 bases, with 16 bases between the two germline ends. In germline, CDR1 is LNHDA, CDR2 SQIVND (reference sequence). CDR3 size: 15 residues. CDR3 in amino acids: CASSIEKGVGTEAFF. The CDR3 DNA is TGTGCCAGTAGTATCGAAAAGGGAGTAGGAACTGAAGCTTTCTTT.

This clone was recorded only once. V and J are TRBV7-2 and TRBJ1-2, with D perhaps TRBD1 (6 bases). CDR3 size: 14 residues. V lost 3 bases to trimming and J lost 0 bases, with 8 bases between them. From germline, CDR1 is SGHTA and CDR2 FQGNSA. The CDR3 sequence is CASSLTGTNYGYTF. In DNA, the CDR3 is TGTGCCAGCAGCTTGACAGGAACTAACTATGGCTACACCTTC. The whole variable domain, filled in from reference TRBV7-2 and TRBJ1-2, reads GAGVSQSPSNKVTEKGKDVELRCDPISGHTALYWYRQSLGQGLEFLIYFQGNSAPDKSGLPSDRFSAERTGGSVSTLTIQRTQQEDSAVYLCASSLTGTNYGYTFGSGTRLTVV.

The CDR3 sequence is CAISQQGDTQYF. Here the CDR3 DNA reads TGTGCCATCAGTCAACAGGGAGATACGCAGTATTTT. The chain uses TRBV10-3 and TRBJ2-3, with D maybe TRBD1 (6 bases). Germline V gene sequence: CDR1 ENHRY, CDR2 SYGVKD. Trimming removed 5 bases at V and 5 bases at J, with 8 bases between. The CDR3 consists of 12 residues.

J is TRBJ1-2 and V is TRBV9, with 9 bases fitting TRBD1. V gave up 4 bases and J gave up 4 bases; unmatched junction bases: 2. The CDR3 runs to 13 residues. Germline V gives CDR1 SGDLS, CDR2 YYNGEE. This chain's CDR3 is CASSRQGGYGYTF. The CDR3 DNA follows: TGTGCCAGCAGCCGACAGGGGGGCTATGGCTACACCTTC.

This clone was picked up a small number of times. The chain joins TRBV7-2 to TRBJ1-5; D gene uncertain. V lost 1 base and J 7 bases, leaving 11 bases between the germline ends. This CDR3 is 14 amino acids long. The germline gives CDR1 SGHTA, CDR2 FQGNSA. The CDR3 DNA is TGTGCCAGCAGCTTAGGAGGGTCTGGGCAGCCCCAGCATTTT. Protein product: CASSLGGSGQPQHF.

The chain is built from TRBV6-1 and TRBJ2-1; D is unresolved. Looked up from germline, CDR1 is MNHNS and CDR2 is SASEGT. This CDR3 is built from 16 residues. The V end lost 4 bases, the J end lost 1 base, and 14 bases lay between the germline ends. CDR3 nucleotides: TGTGCCAGCAGTGGGGCTATTCATCGATCCTACAATGAGCAGTTCTTC. Residues: CASSGAIHRSYNEQFF.

The chain links TRBV12-3 or TRBV12-4 to TRBJ2-7; 7 bases agree with TRBD1. The CDR3 spans 13 residues. V shed 4 bases, J shed 3 bases, and the junction held 3 bases outside the gene matches. The CDR3 loop is CASSYRGDYEQYF. The DNA for the CDR3 is TGTGCCAGCAGTTACAGGGGAGACTACGAGCAGTACTTC.

This clone has only one observation. This rearrangement joins TRBV18 to TRBJ1-1; D not resolved. This CDR3 contains 16 residues. V was trimmed by 0 bases and J by 1 base, leaving 12 bases between them. CDR1 and CDR2 from the germline V gene are KGHSH and LQKENI. CDR3 DNA sequence: TGTGCCAGCTCACCACCATACAACCGCGGGAACACTGAAGCTTTCTTT. Amino acids: CASSPPYNRGNTEAFF.

The rearrangement uses TRBV18 and TRBJ1-6, with D hard to call. Germline CDR1 reads KGHSH; CDR2 reads LQKENI. The ends were cut back, 1 base at V and 8 bases at J, with 12 bases in the middle. The CDR3 length is 15 residues. The CDR3 here is CASSPRSNPDSPLHF. CDR3 nucleotide sequence: TGTGCCAGCTCACCACGGTCCAATCCGGATTCACCCCTCCACTTT. Using reference TRBV18 and TRBJ1-6 for the parts outside the CDR3, the full variable domain is NAGVMQNPRHLVRRRGQEARLRCSPMKGHSHVYWYRQLPEEGLKFMVYLQKENIIDESGMPKERFSAEFPKEGPSILRIQQVVRGDSAAYFCASSPRSNPDSPLHFGNGTRLTVT.

DNA for the CDR3: TGTGCCATCAGTGAGACCAGGGGCAACTATGGCTACACCTTC. Protein sequence: CAISETRGNYGYTF. The chain is built from TRBV10-3 and TRBJ1-2; D is possibly TRBD1 (6 bases). Germline lookup yields CDR1 ENHRY and CDR2 SYGVKD. Trimming shortened V by 2 bases and J by 2 bases, and 9 bases separated the two germline ends. The CDR3 length is 14 residues.

This chain links TRBV3-1 (or the pseudogene TRBV3-2) with TRBJ1-2, with TRBD1 identical over 9 bases. Germline V gene sequence: CDR1 LGHDT, CDR2 YNNKEL (reference sequence). The V gene end was trimmed by 6 bases and the J gene end by 5 bases; junction bases not matched to a gene: 16. The CDR3 sequence is 17 residues long. CDR3 loop: CASSRSFGDRARYGYTF. The CDR3 nucleotides are TGTGCCAGCAGTCGAAGCTTCGGGGACAGGGCAAGGTATGGCTACACCTTC.

The V gene is TRBV5-4, the J gene TRBJ1-2; 7 bases line up with TRBD1. Looked up from germline, CDR1 is SGHNT and CDR2 is YYREEE (reference sequence). The CDR3 is 16 residues long. V lost 2 bases, J lost 3 bases, and 10 bases stayed unmatched. CDR3 protein: CASSLGQDREYYGYTF. In DNA, the CDR3 is TGTGCCAGCAGCTTAGGTCAAGACAGGGAATACTATGGCTACACCTTC.

In this sample, this clone turned up once. The DNA for the CDR3 is TGTGCCATTCAGACAGGGGCGAGGACTGAAGCTTTCTTT. Residues: CAIQTGARTEAFF. The chain carries TRBV12-3 or TRBV12-4 and TRBJ1-1, with 8 bases fitting TRBD1. The CDR3 is made up of 13 amino acids. J lost 5 bases, V lost 10 bases, and 9 bases had no gene match.

The chain joins TRBV6-6 to TRBJ1-1, with 7 nucleotides matching TRBD1. The CDR3 sequence is 13 residues long. Germline CDR1 MNHNY, CDR2 SVGAGI (reference sequence). The junction had 6 bases not matched to a gene; V was cut back by 6 bases and J by 5 bases. CDR3 bases: TGTGCCAGCAGAGGGGGCAGGGATACTGAAGCTTTCTTT. Translating it yields CASRGGRDTEAFF.

The V call is TRBV2, the J call TRBJ1-2, with TRBD1 as a possible D gene (6 bases). CDR3 length: 14 amino acids. CDR1 SNHLY and CDR2 FYNNEI come from the germline V gene. V shed 6 bases and J shed 2 bases, with 13 bases lying between them. This CDR3 is CASRSTQGNYGYTF. CDR3 nucleotides: TGTGCCAGCAGGAGTACACAGGGAAACTATGGCTACACCTTC.